This paragraph covers one T cell receptor beta chain sequence. This CDR3 contains 13 residues. Trimming pared 5 bases from V and 8 bases from J, leaving 13 bases between. Germline V lookup: CDR1 SGHVS, CDR2 FQNEAQ. The sample comes from a study of shared T cell receptors in the human thymus. The repertoire was sequenced with immunoSEQ multiplex PCR; TCRdb's copy has only in-frame clones and lacks some. The table shows 600,000 or so clones, with approximately 89% occurring only once. Another study also made use of these data, one on human thymus T cells. This second study says: Corrective heart surgery yielded the resections from which the thymus tissue came. An apparent bias in V and J gene usage was seen in thymic and blood repertoires.

Sequencing input: thymocytes. The J gene is TRBJ2-1, the V gene TRBV7-8; TRBD2 is a possible D gene (6 bases). The receptor comes from a boy less than two years old with a congenital heart defect. CDR3 loop: CASSPRDSYEQFF. The CDR3 DNA reads TGTGCCAGCAGCCCTAGGGACTCCTATGAGCAGTTCTTC.